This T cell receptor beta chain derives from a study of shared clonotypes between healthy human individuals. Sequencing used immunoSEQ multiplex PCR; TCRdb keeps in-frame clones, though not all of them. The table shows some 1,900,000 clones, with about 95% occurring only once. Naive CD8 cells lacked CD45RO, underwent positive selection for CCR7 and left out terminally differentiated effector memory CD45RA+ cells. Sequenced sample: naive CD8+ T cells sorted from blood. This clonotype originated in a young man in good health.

The CDR3: CASTPPEGALTGELFF. The CDR3 nucleotides are TGTGCCAGCACCCCTCCAGAGGGGGCGTTGACCGGGGAGCTGTTTTTT. This chain links TRBV28 with TRBJ2-2, with 7 bases identical to TRBD1. Germline-derived CDR1 and CDR2 are MDHEN and SYDVKM. This CDR3 is built from 16 residues. J was trimmed by 5 bases and V by 7 bases; bases with no gene match: 13.